The 28 T cell receptor beta chains presented below share a single source sample, sequenced in a study of shared clonotypes between healthy human individuals (dated by TCRdb to 2020 to 2022). Library preparation used the immunoSEQ multiplex PCR assay. The immuneACCESS repertoire file appears here via TCRdb, limited to in-frame rearrangements. These files lack a portion of the clones; in checked studies, under half of the deficit traces to unresolved V genes, and the cause of the others is not known. The sample data list 600,000 to 750,000 clones, and roughly 72% of these were observed just once. Of the sample, around 1.8% is held by the ten largest clones. Specimen: memory CD4+ T cells sorted from blood. This sample's cell subset or site label indicates: CD45RA-negative fraction. These receptors were collected from a woman aged 25-40 years in good health.

V and J are TRBV27 and TRBJ2-7; D gene unclear. The CDR3 runs to 13 residues. The V gene's germline CDR1 is MNHEY and CDR2 SMNVEV (reference sequence). Deletions cut 5 bases from V and 6 bases from J, with 14 bases between. CDR3 DNA sequence: TGTGCCAGCAGTCCAGTCCTTTCGGGCGAGCAGTACTTC. It encodes CASSPVLSGEQYF.

The table lists this clone with many counts. The chain's CDR3 is CASSSKTGLAHNEQFF. The CDR3 nucleotides are TGTGCCAGTAGTTCCAAAACCGGACTAGCCCACAATGAGCAGTTCTTC. This chain joins TRBV19 and TRBJ2-1, with TRBD2 identical over 8 bases. The germline CDR1 and CDR2 sequences are LNHDA and SQIVND (reference sequence). Trimming took 5 bases from V and 5 from J; bases not matched to a gene: 11. The CDR3 is 16 amino acids.

This clone was seen once. CDR3 amino acids: CASQDPNTEAFF. The CDR3 nucleotides read TGTGCCTCCCAGGACCCGAACACTGAAGCTTTCTTT. The V call is TRBV10-3, the J call TRBJ1-1; D ambiguous. Per germline, CDR1 ENHRY and CDR2 SYGVKD. Trimming shortened V by 11 bases and J by 1 base, and 11 bases separated the two germline ends. The CDR3 spans 12 residues.

The chain links TRBV5-4 to TRBJ2-1; 13 bases fit TRBD2. The CDR3 is 15 residues long. J gave up 7 bases and V 4 bases, and 5 bases lay outside the gene matches. The V gene's germline CDR1 is SGHNT and CDR2 YYREEE (reference sequence). Here the CDR3 reads CASSTRLAGGNEQFF. The CDR3 nucleotides are TGTGCCAGCAGCACCAGACTAGCGGGAGGTAATGAGCAGTTCTTC.

The chain joins TRBV20-1 to TRBJ2-2; no clear D. The ends were cut back, 4 bases at V and 8 bases at J, with 8 bases in the middle. CDR1 DFQATT and CDR2 SNEGSKA come from the germline V gene (reference sequence). The CDR3 is 11 amino acids. CDR3 residues: CSATFRGELFF. DNA for the CDR3: TGCAGTGCTACTTTTCGGGGGGAGCTGTTTTTT.

This clone occurred many times. This chain uses TRBV6-5 with TRBJ2-6; the D call may be TRBD1 or TRBD2 (5 bases each). CDR1 and CDR2 from the germline V gene are MNHEY and SVGAGI. The CDR3 runs to 15 residues. V was trimmed by 4 bases and J by 0 bases, leaving 7 bases between them. This CDR3 is CASSWGISGANVLTF. CDR3 DNA sequence: TGTGCCAGCAGTTGGGGGATCTCTGGGGCCAACGTCCTGACTTTC.

The chain joins TRBV7-8 to TRBJ2-1; D gene unclear. CDR1 and CDR2 (germline): SGHVS, FQNEAQ. This CDR3 is built from 13 residues. Trimming removed 5 bases from V and 9 bases from J, with 14 bases in between. CDR3 nucleotide sequence: TGTGCCAGCAGCCCTCAGGCCTACGGTGAGCAGTTCTTC. It encodes CASSPQAYGEQFF.

On this clone: Distinct nucleotide sequences in the sample also encode this CDR3. V is TRBV6-1 and J is TRBJ2-3, with D unresolved. CDR1 is MNHNS, CDR2 SASEGT, per germline. The ends were cut back, 3 bases at V and 0 bases at J, with 7 bases in the middle. CDR3 length: 14 amino acids. CDR3 sequence: CASSDRSSTDTQYF. CDR3 coding DNA: TGTGCCAGCAGTGACAGGTCTAGCACAGATACGCAGTATTTT.

Ten or more counts support this clone. The CDR3 is CASSLVGTGWSNTEAFF. CDR3 sequence (DNA): TGTGCCAGCAGCCTCGTGGGGACAGGGTGGTCGAACACTGAAGCTTTCTTT. The rearrangement links TRBV28 to TRBJ1-1, with 9 positions matching TRBD1. The CDR3 is made up of 17 amino acids. Germline V CDR1 and CDR2: MDHEN, SYDVKM. With V trimmed by 6 bases and J by 1 base, 12 bases remained unmatched.

This clone was picked up many times. This chain connects TRBV15 to TRBJ2-7, with D tentatively TRBD1 or TRBD2 (5 bases each). The CDR3 totals 15 residues. Germline CDR1 is LNHNV and CDR2 is YYDKDF (reference sequence). Trimming took 1 base from V and 7 from J, leaving 17 bases between them. CDR3 DNA: TGTGCCACCAGCAGAGTACCCGGGGCACGAATAGAGCAGTACTTC. Translating gives CATSRVPGARIEQYF.

The DNA of the CDR3 is TGTGCCAGCAGCGCGTCGGACAGGGAGATTCAGTACTTC. Protein: CASSASDREIQYF. The chain carries TRBV9 and TRBJ2-4; 8 nucleotides match TRBD1. Germline V gene sequence: CDR1 SGDLS, CDR2 YYNGEE. This CDR3 region has 13 residues. The V and J ends lost 3 bases and 10 bases, in that order; junction bases with no gene match: 6.

V usage is TRBV15 and J usage is TRBJ2-3, with 12 bases aligning to TRBD2. CDR1 and CDR2 (germline): LNHNV, YYDKDF (reference sequence). The CDR3 has 17 residues. J was trimmed by 8 bases and V by 1 base; bases with no gene match: 10. In DNA form, the CDR3 reads TGTGCCACCAGCAGAGGGGTTCTAGCGGGAGGGCCAGGTACGCAGTATTTT. Translation gives CATSRGVLAGGPGTQYF.

The chain uses TRBV5-1 and TRBJ2-5, with no clear D. Looked up from germline, CDR1 is SGHRS and CDR2 is YFSETQ. CDR3 length equals 13 residues. Trimming took 6 bases from V and 3 from J, leaving 12 bases between them. The CDR3 bases are TGCGCCAGCAAAACACGGGCTGAAGAGACCCAGTACTTC. It yields the protein CASKTRAEETQYF.

V usage is TRBV28 and J usage is TRBJ1-2; no reliable D call. The CDR3 length is 16 residues. Germline V lookup: CDR1 MDHEN, CDR2 SYDVKM. Deletions cut 6 bases from V and 0 bases from J, with 17 bases between. The CDR3 reads CASSHPRVAANYGYTF. CDR3 in DNA: TGTGCCAGCAGCCACCCCCGGGTCGCAGCTAACTATGGCTACACCTTC.

This clone was detected a few times. The chain employs TRBV18 and TRBJ2-5; 10 nucleotides line up with TRBD1. The CDR3 is 15 amino acids. The junction had 6 bases not matched to a gene; V was cut back by 4 bases and J by 4 bases. CDR1 is KGHSH, CDR2 LQKENI, per germline. The CDR3 DNA follows: TGTGCCAGCTCACGACAGGGGGCCGGCCGAGAGACCCAGTACTTC. It yields the protein CASSRQGAGRETQYF.

This clone was observed a handful of times. The chain recombines TRBV6-6 with TRBJ1-5; D may be TRBD1 (5 bases). CDR3 size: 15 residues. Germline V CDR1 and CDR2: MNHNY, SVGAGI (reference sequence). V was trimmed by 7 bases and J by 2 bases, leaving 15 bases between them. The CDR3 here is CASTPSGQGNQPQHF. The CDR3 DNA is TGTGCCAGCACTCCCTCGGGGCAGGGCAATCAGCCCCAGCATTTT.

At least ten counts were recorded for this clone. The V call is TRBV2, the J call TRBJ1-2; D is ambiguous. Deletions cut 0 bases from V and 5 bases from J, with 7 bases between. The CDR3 consists of 13 residues. Germline CDR1 is SNHLY and CDR2 is FYNNEI. The CDR3 region has the DNA TGTGCCAGCAGTGAAGCTGAGGTATATGGCTACACCTTC. It yields the protein CASSEAEVYGYTF.

The J gene is TRBJ1-1, the V gene TRBV7-9; no clear D. V shed 5 bases and J shed 7 bases, with 14 bases lying between them. Germline V gene sequence: CDR1 SEHNR, CDR2 FQNEAQ (reference sequence). This CDR3 has 13 residues. This CDR3 reads CASSKHSDGEAFF. The CDR3 nucleotides are TGTGCCAGCAGCAAACACTCGGACGGTGAAGCTTTCTTT.

V gene TRBV27 combines with J gene TRBJ2-1, with a tentative D call TRBD2 (5 bases). Germline loops: CDR1 MNHEY, CDR2 SMNVEV (reference sequence). Trimming stripped 7 bases from V and 0 bases from J, with 10 bases between. The CDR3 totals 14 residues. CDR3 nucleotide sequence: TGTGCCAGCAAGACGGGGAGCTCCTACAATGAGCAGTTCTTC. Its translation is CASKTGSSYNEQFF.

V is TRBV6-4 and J is TRBJ2-2; 9 positions agree with TRBD1. With V trimmed by 6 bases and J by 13 bases, 12 bases remained unmatched. The germline V gene has CDR1 MRHNA and CDR2 SNTAGT. This CDR3 has 14 residues. The CDR3 region is CASSPGQGEGALFF. DNA for the CDR3: TGTGCCAGCAGCCCGGGACAGGGTGAGGGTGCGCTGTTTTTT.

The V call is TRBV25-1, the J call TRBJ2-1; no clear D. The V end was cut by 1 base, the J end by 4 bases, with 11 bases between. The germline CDR1 and CDR2 sequences are MGHDK and SYGVNS. CDR3 length equals 15 residues. The CDR3 loop reads CASSEWLDRYNEQFF. CDR3 DNA: TGTGCCAGCAGTGAATGGCTAGATCGATACAATGAGCAGTTCTTC. Full variable domain (missing parts from reference TRBV25-1 and TRBJ2-1): EADIYQTPRYLVIGTGKKITLECSQTMGHDKMYWYQQDPGMELHLIHYSYGVNSTEKGDLSSESTVSRIRTEHFPLTLESARPSHTSQYLCASSEWLDRYNEQFFGPGTRLTVL.

V usage is TRBV28 and J usage is TRBJ1-1; D possibly corresponds to TRBD1 (5 bases). The CDR3 runs to 14 residues. Trimming left V 5 bases short and J 7 bases short, with 17 bases between. CDR1 is MDHEN and CDR2 is SYDVKM in the germline V gene. The DNA of the CDR3 is TGTGCCAGCAGTCGGGGAGGGGTTATGGGTGAAGCTTTCTTT. Translated: CASSRGGVMGEAFF.

The rearrangement joins TRBV21-1 to TRBJ2-6. TRBV21-1 is annotated as a pseudogene. The CDR3 has 17 amino acids. The CDR3 bases are TGTGCCAGCAGCAAACAAGGACGGACCTCTGGGGCCAACGTCCTGACTTTC. Its translation is CASSKQGRTSGANVLTF.

CDR3 sequence: CASRKGGQRTGELFF. CDR3 DNA sequence: TGTGCCAGCAGAAAAGGGGGTCAACGGACCGGGGAGCTGTTTTTT. V and J are TRBV6-5 and TRBJ2-2; D possibly corresponds to TRBD1 (6 bases). CDR1 and CDR2 (germline): MNHEY, SVGAGI. Trimming shortened V by 6 bases and J by 5 bases, and 16 bases separated the two germline ends. The CDR3 consists of 15 residues.

The chain recombines TRBV7-9 with TRBJ1-3, with D perhaps TRBD1 (6 bases). From germline, CDR1 is SEHNR and CDR2 FQNEAQ (reference sequence). The CDR3 runs to 17 residues. The germline V and J ends were trimmed by 5 bases and 3 bases, with 20 bases remaining between them. The CDR3 is CASSPATGRRRGNTIYF. The DNA of the CDR3 is TGTGCCAGCAGCCCAGCCACAGGGAGACGACGTGGAAACACCATATATTTT.

The chain recombines TRBV27 with TRBJ2-5; D assignment may be TRBD1 or TRBD2 (5 bases each). Germline loops: CDR1 MNHEY, CDR2 SMNVEV (reference sequence). The CDR3 sequence is 13 residues long. The V and J ends lost 3 bases and 5 bases respectively, with 10 bases between them. The CDR3, as DNA: TGTGCCAGCAGTTTTAGAGGGGTTGAGACCCAGTACTTC. It translates to CASSFRGVETQYF.

CDR3 protein: CASSLRSGQMKHEQFF. Written as DNA, the CDR3 is TGCGCCAGCAGCTTAAGGAGCGGGCAGATGAAGCATGAGCAGTTCTTC. This chain connects TRBV5-1 to TRBJ2-1; D perhaps matches TRBD2 (6 bases). This CDR3 contains 16 residues. Trimming took off 2 bases at V and 8 bases at J, with 20 bases between the two ends. Germline V lookup: CDR1 SGHRS, CDR2 YFSETQ. The whole variable domain, remainder taken from reference TRBV5-1 and TRBJ2-1, is KAGVTQTPRYLIKTRGQQVTLSCSPISGHRSVSWYQQTPGQGLQFLFEYFSETQRNKGNFPGRFSGRQFSNSRSEMNVSTLELGDSALYLCASSLRSGQMKHEQFFGPGTRLTVL.

V usage is TRBV30 and J usage is TRBJ1-5; D is undetermined. This CDR3 contains 15 residues. CDR1 and CDR2 (germline): GTSNPN, SVGIG (reference sequence). Trimming pared 4 bases from V and 0 bases from J, leaving 13 bases between. CDR3 region: CAWNPGSYSNQPQHF. The CDR3 nucleotides read TGTGCCTGGAACCCCGGGAGCTATAGCAATCAGCCCCAGCATTTT.